One T cell receptor beta chain is described in this entry. What it binds is not known. The data originate from a study of shared clonotypes between healthy human individuals. Notes on the study in general: The rarefaction results pointed to incomplete sorted-subset sequencing despite large depth. Memory subsets generally showed lower estimated richness than naive subsets.

Study donors comprised healthy, HIV-negative adults devoid of recent acute infection or vaccination. This table comes from immunoSEQ multiplex PCR, and its TCRdb copy is limited to in-frame clones, with some not included. The table has millions of clones, roughly 93% seen once. The CDR3 runs to 16 residues. Germline lookup yields CDR1 LNHNV and CDR2 YYDKDF (reference sequence). V was shortened by 0 bases and J by 9 bases, with 18 bases between the two germline ends. The V and J genes are TRBV15 and TRBJ2-1; D gene ambiguous. Sequenced input: naive CD4+ T cells from PBMCs. Subset reported: CD45RA+ positively selected. The receptor was isolated from a man in his late teens or twenties in good health. Some clones in this sample may be carry-over from other donors' samples. The CDR3 protein is CATSRDGAGTAGEQFF. The CDR3 bases are TGTGCCACCAGCAGAGATGGCGCAGGCACGGCCGGTGAGCAGTTCTTC.